This TCR beta chain comes out of a study of cytomegalovirus exposure and HLA in healthy donors. The primer mix had 60 Vbeta and 13 Jbeta primers. Data came from immunoSEQ multiplex PCR; TCRdb stores just in-frame clones and leaves some out. This sample carries fewer than 120,000 clones, approximately 84% of them seen once, and the ten largest clones take around 2%. The sequence derives from a man aged 35 to 55 in good health and CMV-seronegative. What was sequenced was PBMCs.

The CDR3 DNA reads TGTGCTAGTGCGATAGGACTAGCGGGGGCCCACAATGAGCAGTTCTTC. Protein product: CASAIGLAGAHNEQFF. The chain couples TRBV12-5 to TRBJ2-1; 13 nucleotides agree with TRBD2. The CDR3 is made up of 16 amino acids. The V segment lost 7 bases and the J segment 5 bases; nucleotides outside the gene matches: 8. Germline loops: CDR1 LGHNT, CDR2 FRNRAP.